This T cell receptor beta chain is from a study of T cells in Graves' hyperthyroidism and ophthalmopathy. There were TCR beta CDR3 regions amplified from RNA transcripts. First-round RT-PCR targeting the TCR CDR3 was performed with the HTBI primer set. TCRdb fed the multiplex PCR reads into MiXCR, producing one record per CDR3 protein. This sample yields 250,000 to 400,000 distinct CDR3 sequences, of which around 15% are seen a single time; 34% belongs to the top ten. CDR3 length: 15 amino acids. The V end lost 6 bases, the J end lost 0 bases, and 14 bases lay between the germline ends. Germline CDR1 MNHNS, CDR2 SASEGT. Only a few counts were recorded for this clonotype. Patients with uncontrolled infections, other autoimmune diseases, pregnancy or lactation were excluded. PBMCs stemmed from more than 7.5 ml fresh peripheral blood.

What was sequenced was blood. The chain recombines TRBV6-1 with TRBJ1-2; possible D gene TRBD1, 5 bases. This clonotype was obtained from a woman aged 40 to 50 with Graves' ophthalmopathy. The CDR3 nucleotides read TGTGCCAGCAGGAGGGGCCGGGATTCTAACTATGGCTACACCTTC. Its translation is CASRRGRDSNYGYTF.